What follows are 13 T cell receptor beta chains derived from one specimen sequenced in a study of vaccination effects on CD4 cells after COVID-19. These receptors lack a known antigen. Before sequencing, viral peptide pools were used by the ViraFEST assay to expand antigen-specific CD4+ T cells. An approximately 10-day culture period preceded the isolation of CD4+ T cells. As their vaccination, participants received two doses of either BNT162b2 or mRNA-1273. Profiled with immunoSEQ multiplex PCR; TCRdb holds only in-frame clones, not every one. The sample lists 13,000 to 15,000 clones, approximately 70% seen once, with approximately 25% in the top ten. The material sequenced was CD4+ T cells from PBMCs cultured with HCoV-NL63 spike peptides, taken after COVID-19 vaccination. The receptor source for this set is a human donor who received a COVID-19 vaccine.

V and J are TRBV20-1 and TRBJ1-6; possible D gene TRBD1, 5 bases. The CDR3 loop spans 15 amino acids. The germline V gene has CDR1 DFQATT and CDR2 SNEGSKA (reference sequence). The V gene lost 3 bases and the J gene lost 0 bases, with 9 bases spanning the gap. The DNA of the CDR3 is TGCAGTGCTAGTAACCAGGGCTCCTATAATTCACCCCTCCACTTT. Protein: CSASNQGSYNSPLHF.

This clone was counted only a few times. The chain links TRBV10-3 to TRBJ2-1; D is perhaps TRBD1 or TRBD2 (5 bases each). Per the germline V gene, CDR1 is ENHRY and CDR2 is SYGVKD. Trimming removed 3 bases from V and 1 base from J, with 10 bases in between. The CDR3 has 15 amino acids. The CDR3 DNA sequence: TGTGCCATCAGTGATGGGGGTGGTTCCTACAATGAGCAGTTCTTC. It encodes CAISDGGGSYNEQFF.

This clone was seen once. This chain connects TRBV5-1 to TRBJ1-1; TRBD1 agrees at 7 bases. This CDR3 region has 16 residues. J was trimmed by 4 bases and V by 4 bases; bases with no gene match: 13. Germline V gene data show CDR1 as SGHRS and CDR2 as YFSETQ. DNA for the CDR3: TGCGCCAGCAGCGACCCGGGGGAGGGGGCCGGCACTGAAGCTTTCTTT. Translating gives CASSDPGEGAGTEAFF.

This clone has just a few counts. The chain combines TRBV19 with TRBJ1-5; tentative D call: TRBD1 (6 bases). Germline CDR1 and CDR2: LNHDA and SQIVND (reference sequence). The CDR3 is 16 residues long. V was clipped by 2 bases and J by 2 bases, with 13 bases between them. CDR3 sequence reads: CASSILGARGNQPQHF. The DNA of the CDR3 is TGTGCCAGTAGTATATTGGGGGCGCGGGGCAATCAGCCCCAGCATTTT.

This clone is labeled as medium-sized. The J gene is TRBJ1-5, the V gene TRBV5-8; D possibly corresponds to TRBD1 (5 bases). V shed 4 bases and J shed 1 base, with 12 bases lying between them. The CDR3 has 15 residues. The germline V gene encodes CDR1 SGHTS and CDR2 YDEGEE. Written as DNA, the CDR3 is TGTGCCAGCAGCCACGGGGACGCCAGCAATCAGCCCCAGCATTTT. It encodes CASSHGDASNQPQHF.

This chain links TRBV20-1 with TRBJ2-5; D uncertain. The V end was cut by 3 bases, the J end by 4 bases, with 12 bases between. Germline V gene sequence: CDR1 DFQATT, CDR2 SNEGSKA (reference sequence). The CDR3 loop spans 13 amino acids. The CDR3 bases are TGCAGTGCTAGTAGCCTCCCCGTAGAGACCCAGTACTTC. Its translation: CSASSLPVETQYF.

The chain employs TRBV28 and TRBJ2-3; TRBD2 matches 8 bases. The germline V gene has CDR1 MDHEN and CDR2 SYDVKM. The CDR3 totals 15 residues. V lost 1 base and J lost 14; bases outside the gene matches: 14. For the CDR3, the DNA is TGTGCCAGCAGTTTATATACTAGCGGTGCCACTCGTCGGTATTTT. This sequence encodes CASSLYTSGATRRYF.

This sequence joins TRBV6-2 or TRBV6-3 and TRBJ2-7, with a weak D call TRBD2 (6 bases). CDR1 and CDR2 (germline): MNHEY, SVGEGT. The CDR3 contains 15 residues. Trimming pared 6 bases from V and 2 bases from J, leaving 17 bases between. The CDR3 spells CASSRPRLAPYEQYF. The CDR3 DNA reads as TGTGCCAGCAGCCGACCCCGCCTAGCGCCCTACGAGCAGTACTTC.

The chain employs TRBV7-9 and TRBJ2-3; D gene unclear. The CDR3 totals 16 residues. Trimming stripped 3 bases from V and 3 bases from J, with 16 bases between. Germline assignment: CDR1 SEHNR and CDR2 FQNEAQ (reference sequence). The CDR3 spells CASSLNSGQWTDTQYF. CDR3 bases: TGTGCCAGCAGCTTGAATTCGGGCCAATGGACAGATACGCAGTATTTT. The whole variable domain, remainder taken from reference TRBV7-9 and TRBJ2-3, is DTGVSQNPRHKITKRGQNVTFRCDPISEHNRLYWYRQTLGQGPEFLTYFQNEAQLEKSRLLSDRFSAERPKGSFSTLEIQRTEQGDSAMYLCASSLNSGQWTDTQYFGPGTRLTVL.

By proportion, this clone is medium-sized. This sequence joins TRBV9 and TRBJ2-1; D unclear. The CDR3 spans 14 residues. V dropped 0 bases and J dropped 9 bases, with 13 bases sitting between them. Germline V gives CDR1 SGDLS, CDR2 YYNGEE. The CDR3 DNA reads TGTGCCAGCAGCGTAGTAGAACTTACGGGTGAGCAGTTCTTC. Translated: CASSVVELTGEQFF.

This clone was seen more than once but under ten times. The chain is built from TRBV20-1 and TRBJ1-5, with D hard to call. In germline, CDR1 is DFQATT, CDR2 SNEGSKA (reference sequence). V shed 3 bases and J shed 5 bases, with 11 bases lying between them. The CDR3 is made up of 13 amino acids. DNA of the CDR3: TGCAGTGCTAGTCCGACACTCTATCAGCCCCAGCATTTT. Its protein product is CSASPTLYQPQHF.

The V call is TRBV9, the J call TRBJ1-6; no clear D. CDR3 length: 12 amino acids. V shed 3 bases and J shed 8 bases, with 6 bases lying between them. Germline V lookup: CDR1 SGDLS, CDR2 YYNGEE. The CDR3 loop reads CASSEGDSPLHF. The CDR3 region has the DNA TGTGCCAGCAGCGAGGGCGATTCACCCCTCCACTTT.

The chain has TRBV5-1 and TRBJ2-3; no firm D call. V lost 1 base and J lost 5, with 5 bases in between. Germline V gene data show CDR1 as SGHRS and CDR2 as YFSETQ. This CDR3 is built from 12 residues. The CDR3 loop is CASSLNGDTQYF. CDR3 sequence (DNA): TGCGCCAGCAGCTTGAACGGAGATACGCAGTATTTT. The full variable domain, in which reference TRBV5-1 and TRBJ2-3 provide the parts outside the CDR3, is KAGVTQTPRYLIKTRGQQVTLSCSPISGHRSVSWYQQTPGQGLQFLFEYFSETQRNKGNFPGRFSGRQFSNSRSEMNVSTLELGDSALYLCASSLNGDTQYFGPGTRLTVL.